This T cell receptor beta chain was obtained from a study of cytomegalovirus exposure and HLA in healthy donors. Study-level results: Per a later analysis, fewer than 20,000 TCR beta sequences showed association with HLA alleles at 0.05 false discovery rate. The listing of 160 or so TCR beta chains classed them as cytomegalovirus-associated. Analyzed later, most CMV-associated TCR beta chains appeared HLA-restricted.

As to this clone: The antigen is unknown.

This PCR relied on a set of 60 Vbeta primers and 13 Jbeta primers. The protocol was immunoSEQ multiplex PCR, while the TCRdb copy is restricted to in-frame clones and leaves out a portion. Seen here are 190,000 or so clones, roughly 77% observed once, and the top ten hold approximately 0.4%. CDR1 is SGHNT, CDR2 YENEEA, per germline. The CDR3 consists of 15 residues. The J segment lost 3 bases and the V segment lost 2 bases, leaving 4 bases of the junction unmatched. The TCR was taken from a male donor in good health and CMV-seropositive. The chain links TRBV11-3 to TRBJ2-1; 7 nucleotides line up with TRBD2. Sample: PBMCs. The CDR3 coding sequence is TGTGCCAGCAGCTTAAGCCCTAGCGGCTACAATGAGCAGTTCTTC. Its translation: CASSLSPSGYNEQFF.